This TCR beta chain was captured by sequencing in a study of CD8+ T cells in alopecia areata. The CDR3 consists of 13 residues. The germline gives CDR1 MNHEY, CDR2 SMNVEV (reference sequence). The V and J ends lost 7 bases and 8 bases respectively, with 17 bases between them. Of note for this clone: The antigen is undetermined.

The treatment was: oral pan-JAK inhibitor, 5-10 mg twice daily. As the sequencing template, cDNA was produced by extracting RNA and reverse transcribing it. The table came from immunoSEQ multiplex PCR; TCRdb's copy has only in-frame clones and leaves some out. The sample has 150,000 to 200,000 clones, 58% seen once; the top ten hold more than 15%. The study, taken as a whole, reports: Scalp samples also contribute reads from the resident alphabeta T cells found in normal skin. In scalp and blood, many expanded lesional clones persisted during tofacitinib. Clonality in lesional scalp, especially alopecia totalis/universalis, exceeded that of normal scalp.

Sequences were derived from CD4+ T cells sorted from blood, sampled at approximately week 60, from a patient treated with tofacitinib. V is TRBV27 and J is TRBJ1-2; D perhaps matches TRBD1 (5 bases). The TCR was taken from a human donor with alopecia areata. CDR3 sequence reads: CASTPSQGGGYTF. CDR3 nucleotide sequence: TGTGCCAGCACCCCAAGCCAGGGAGGCGGCTACACCTTC.